Given below is one T cell receptor (beta chain) in context. What it binds is unknown. The data were taken from a study of Ad26.COV2.S vaccination and SARS-CoV-2 variants. General study findings and limits: Non-spike TCR breadth showed similarity between vaccine and placebo recipients.

As to treatment: some 19 received Ad26.COV2.S at low or high dose, single or two shots; about 5 received placebo; per-sample allocation not given. At day 63 after the first vaccine or placebo injection, samples were drawn. Clones were read by immunoSEQ multiplex PCR, and TCRdb kept only the in-frame ones, dropping some. Of about 330,000 clones in the sample, 90% were seen once. Trimming took off 3 bases at V and 4 bases at J, with 5 bases between the two ends. This CDR3 is built from 12 residues. Germline V CDR1 and CDR2: SEHNR, FQNEAQ (reference sequence). The rearrangement uses TRBV7-9 and TRBJ2-3; D is possibly TRBD1 or TRBD2 (5 bases each). This sequence originates from a person between 18 and 65 years old who received the Ad26.COV2.S COVID-19 vaccine or a placebo. The sequences come from peripheral blood, collected in a trial of Ad26.COV2.S vaccine versus placebo. CDR3 sequence (DNA): TGTGCCAGCAGCTTGGGGGCAGATACGCAGTATTTT. It yields the protein CASSLGADTQYF.